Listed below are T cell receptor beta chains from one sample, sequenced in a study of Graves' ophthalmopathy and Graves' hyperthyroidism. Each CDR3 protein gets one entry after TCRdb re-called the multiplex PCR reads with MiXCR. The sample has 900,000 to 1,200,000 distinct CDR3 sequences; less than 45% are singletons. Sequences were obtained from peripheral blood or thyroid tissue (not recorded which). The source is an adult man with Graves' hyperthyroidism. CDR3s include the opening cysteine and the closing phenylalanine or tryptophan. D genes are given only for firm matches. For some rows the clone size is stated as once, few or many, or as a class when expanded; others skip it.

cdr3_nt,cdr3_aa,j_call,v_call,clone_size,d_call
TGCGCCAGCAGCTCCGAAGGGACTAGCCAGTGGGAGACCCAGTACTTC,CASSSEGTSQWETQYF,TRBJ2-5,TRBV5-1,many,TRBD2
TGTGCCAGCAGCTTGGGACAGCTGGCAGGCACCATATATTTT,CASSLGQLAGTIYF,TRBJ1-3,TRBV13,-,TRBD1
TGTGCCACCAACCTAGGGACCCCCAGTTCTAGTGGCTACACCTTC,CATNLGTPSSSGYTF,TRBJ1-2,TRBV25-1,-,-
TGTGCCAGCAGCTTATGGCCTAGCGGGAGTGGGGAGACCCAGTACTTC,CASSLWPSGSGETQYF,TRBJ2-5,TRBV7-9,few,TRBD2
TGTGCGACAACCGGGACTAAGGTATCGGAGCAGTACTTC,CATTGTKVSEQYF,TRBJ2-7,TRBV6-5,few,TRBD2
TGTGCCAGCAAACTCCAACAACAGGGGCCTGGCGAGCAGTACTTC,CASKLQQQGPGEQYF,TRBJ2-7,TRBV5-5,once,TRBD1
TGCGCCAGCAGCCGAGGGACAGGCCGCGATCAGCCCCAGCATTTT,CASSRGTGRDQPQHF,TRBJ1-5,TRBV4-3,many,TRBD1
TGTGCCAGCAGCTTAGGGAGGCAGGGGGATCAGCCCCAGCATTTT,CASSLGRQGDQPQHF,TRBJ1-5,TRBV7-8,many,TRBD1
TGTGCCAGCAGTTACTGGACAGGGCGCACTGAAGCTTTCTTT,CASSYWTGRTEAFF,TRBJ1-1,TRBV6-2/TRBV6-3,-,TRBD1
TGTGCCAGCAGCCCCTGGAGGGGGCGCAGTGATGGTGAGACCCAGTACTTC,CASSPWRGRSDGETQYF,TRBJ2-5,TRBV5-6,many,-
TGTGGCAGCAGCCTCTCTGGGGGTGATCAGCCCCAGCATTTT,CGSSLSGGDQPQHF,TRBJ1-5,TRBV7-6,-,-
TGCAGTGCTAGAGACCCGGGGGGGGCGGGCACTGAAGCTTTCTTT,CSARDPGGAGTEAFF,TRBJ1-1,TRBV20-1,-,-
TGCAGCGTTGAAACGGGAAGGGAAGACCGAAAACTGTTTTTT,CSVETGREDRKLFF,TRBJ1-4,TRBV29-1,many,-
TGTGCCAGCAGTGGATGGAGGACTGAAGCTTTCTTT,CASSGWRTEAFF,TRBJ1-1,TRBV6-5,many,-
TGTGCCAGCAGCCTTACCGGCGCAGGGCGGTATGGCTACACCTTC,CASSLTGAGRYGYTF,TRBJ1-2,TRBV7-8,many,-
TGTGCCAGCAGTAACAGGGGCCTCTCTAATGAAAAACTGTTTTTT,CASSNRGLSNEKLFF,TRBJ1-4,TRBV6-1,-,TRBD1
TGTGCCAGCAGCTTCGGTCGGACAGGGCCCTACGAGCAGTGCTTC,CASSFGRTGPYEQCF,TRBJ2-7,TRBV7-3,once,TRBD1
TGTGCCACCGTCGGAGGGAATGAAAAACTGTTTTTT,CATVGGNEKLFF,TRBJ1-4,TRBV15,many,-
TGTGCCAGCAGTCCCGCCAAGCGTGGCTACACCTTC,CASSPAKRGYTF,TRBJ1-2,TRBV10-3,-,-
TGCAGCGTTATCACAGGGGCGAGGCACGAGCAGTACTTC,CSVITGARHEQYF,TRBJ2-7,TRBV29-1,few,TRBD1
TGTGCTAGTGGTTTCCTTACCGGGAGCTACACCGGGGAGCTGTTTTTT,CASGFLTGSYTGELFF,TRBJ2-2,TRBV12-5,-,-
TGCAGCGTCCCCACCCGTAGCGGGAGCTGGGAGACCCAGTACTTC,CSVPTRSGSWETQYF,TRBJ2-5,TRBV29-1,many,TRBD2
TGTGCCAGCAGCGTAGGGTCTGCTGGAAACACCATATATTTT,CASSVGSAGNTIYF,TRBJ1-3,TRBV9,-,-
TGCGCCAGCAGCCAACCTAGCGGCCCGCTCGACTTC,CASSQPSGPLDF,TRBJ2-5,TRBV4-3,few,TRBD2